This T cell receptor (beta chain) originates from a study of CD8 T cells in Susac syndrome. The study sequenced TCR beta in blood CD8+ and CD4+ T cells. Matching for age and sex applied to the controls, who were healthy donors. TEMRA cells were FACS-enriched, with CD8+ and CD4+ T cells isolated negatively. The CDR3 is 13 residues long. Trimming shortened V by 7 bases and J by 4 bases, and 16 bases separated the two germline ends. From germline, CDR1 is SQVTM and CDR2 ANQGSEA. Random-hexamer reverse transcription was applied to about 0.45 to 1 ug RNA. TCR beta CDR3 was amplified by immunoSEQ covering 54 Vbeta and 13 Jbeta. Using its own MiXCR run on the immunoSEQ multiplex PCR reads, TCRdb lists one record per CDR3 protein. Of some 22,000 distinct CDR3 sequences in the sample, 85% to 95% were seen once.

Source material: CD8+ T cells from PBMCs. This TCR was sampled from a human donor in good health. The genes are TRBV29-1 and TRBJ1-1; tentatively, D is TRBD1 (5 bases). CDR3 sequence reads: CSAPGGGITEAFF. The CDR3 bases are TGCAGCGCCCCTGGGGGGGGAATCACTGAAGCTTTCTTT.